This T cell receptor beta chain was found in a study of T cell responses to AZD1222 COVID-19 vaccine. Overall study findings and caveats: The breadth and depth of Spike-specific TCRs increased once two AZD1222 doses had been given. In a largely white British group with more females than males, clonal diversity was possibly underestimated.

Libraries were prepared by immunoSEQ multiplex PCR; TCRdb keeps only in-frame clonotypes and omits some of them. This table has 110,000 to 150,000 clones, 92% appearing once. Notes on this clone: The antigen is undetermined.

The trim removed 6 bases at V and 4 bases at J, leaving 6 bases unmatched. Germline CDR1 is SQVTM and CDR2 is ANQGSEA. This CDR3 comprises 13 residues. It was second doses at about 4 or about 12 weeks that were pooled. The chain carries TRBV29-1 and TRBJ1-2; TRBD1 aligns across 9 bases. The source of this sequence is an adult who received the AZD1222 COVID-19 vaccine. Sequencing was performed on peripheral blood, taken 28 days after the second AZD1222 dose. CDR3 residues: CSVRDRASYGYTF. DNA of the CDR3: TGCAGCGTCCGGGACAGGGCCAGCTATGGCTACACCTTC.